A selection of T cell receptor beta chains follows, all from one sample in a study of control samples from healthy donors and cancer patients. This table comes from immunoSEQ multiplex PCR, and its TCRdb copy is limited to in-frame clones, with some not included. The sample lists 130,000 or so clones, 90% to 95% occurring once. The sample taken for sequencing was blood. All receptors derive from a man aged 35 to 55 in good health. The CDR3 runs from the conserved cysteine through the conserved F or W. A clone size is listed for some rows: how often the clone was seen (once, few, many), or a class if it is expanded.

>TRBV9|NA|TRBJ1-4
CASSVATGEDRGREKLFF
>TRBV29-1|NA|TRBJ2-2
CSGGQGSGTGELFF
>TRBV7-2|NA|TRBJ2-5
CASSLALGSQETQYF
>TRBV28|NA|TRBJ1-6
CASGTGLGSPLHF
>TRBV5-1|NA|TRBJ1-1
CASSLVVGAYEAFF
>TRBV4-2|NA|TRBJ1-6
CASSLSQDGNNSPLHF
>TRBV5-6|NA|TRBJ1-1
CASSNLQGASTEAFF
>TRBV11-2|NA|TRBJ2-5
CASSLDGQVYETQYF
>TRBV6-5|NA|TRBJ1-6
CASRPGGHSPLHF
>TRBV28|NA|TRBJ1-2
CASSPAGGAYGYTF
>TRBV10-1|NA|TRBJ1-1
CASSADRGTEAFF
>TRBV5-5|NA|TRBJ1-2
CASSLRGPPGYGYTF
>TRBV6-5|NA|TRBJ1-2
CASSYSLQGRDGYTF
>TRBV6-1|NA|TRBJ1-1
CASSDTTGTEAFF
>TRBV5-4|NA|TRBJ1-3
CASSPPGAGNTIYF
>TRBV7-2|NA|TRBJ1-3
CASSFRQGGDTIYF
>TRBV28|NA|TRBJ2-3
CAVQGASGFADTQYF
>TRBV28|NA|TRBJ1-1
CASRIRGLEAFF
>TRBV5-6|NA|TRBJ2-2
CASSPGTGRRTGELFF
>TRBV30|NA|TRBJ2-5
CAWSQDGVREAQYF
>TRBV21-1|NA|TRBJ2-1
CASSPRESAGGRCWSYNEQFF
>TRBV27|NA|TRBJ1-1
CASSRSDRANTEAFF
>TRBV9|NA|TRBJ1-2
CASSGEGTDYGYTF
>TRBV10-3|NA|TRBJ2-1
CAISVRVGNNEQFF
>TRBV28|NA|TRBJ1-6
CASSPYIGNSPLHF
>TRBV5-1|NA|TRBJ1-1
CASSLRGRNTEAFF
>TRBV11-1|NA|TRBJ2-5
CASSSDSSLGETQYF
>TRBV7-9|NA|TRBJ1-5
CASSSLNQPQHF
>TRBV6-4|NA|TRBJ2-2
CASSDGTGNTGELFF
>TRBV4-1|NA|TRBJ2-7
CASTQEIQFYEQYF
>TRBV6-1|NA|TRBJ1-5
CASSDRIGQPQHF
>TRBV28|few|TRBJ2-5
CASNRGEETQYF
>TRBV6-5|NA|TRBJ2-1
CASKPGLAHNEQFF
>TRBV7-9|NA|TRBJ1-4
CASSFGQARTNEKLFF
>TRBV27|NA|TRBJ1-5
CASSSGTGGMQPQHF
>TRBV6-5|NA|TRBJ1-2
CASSYSLQGADYGYTF
>TRBV18|NA|TRBJ2-1
CASSRLAESYNEQFF
>TRBV5-6|once|TRBJ1-2
CASSPSGGVYGYTF
>TRBV28|NA|TRBJ1-2
CASSKLRSYGYTF